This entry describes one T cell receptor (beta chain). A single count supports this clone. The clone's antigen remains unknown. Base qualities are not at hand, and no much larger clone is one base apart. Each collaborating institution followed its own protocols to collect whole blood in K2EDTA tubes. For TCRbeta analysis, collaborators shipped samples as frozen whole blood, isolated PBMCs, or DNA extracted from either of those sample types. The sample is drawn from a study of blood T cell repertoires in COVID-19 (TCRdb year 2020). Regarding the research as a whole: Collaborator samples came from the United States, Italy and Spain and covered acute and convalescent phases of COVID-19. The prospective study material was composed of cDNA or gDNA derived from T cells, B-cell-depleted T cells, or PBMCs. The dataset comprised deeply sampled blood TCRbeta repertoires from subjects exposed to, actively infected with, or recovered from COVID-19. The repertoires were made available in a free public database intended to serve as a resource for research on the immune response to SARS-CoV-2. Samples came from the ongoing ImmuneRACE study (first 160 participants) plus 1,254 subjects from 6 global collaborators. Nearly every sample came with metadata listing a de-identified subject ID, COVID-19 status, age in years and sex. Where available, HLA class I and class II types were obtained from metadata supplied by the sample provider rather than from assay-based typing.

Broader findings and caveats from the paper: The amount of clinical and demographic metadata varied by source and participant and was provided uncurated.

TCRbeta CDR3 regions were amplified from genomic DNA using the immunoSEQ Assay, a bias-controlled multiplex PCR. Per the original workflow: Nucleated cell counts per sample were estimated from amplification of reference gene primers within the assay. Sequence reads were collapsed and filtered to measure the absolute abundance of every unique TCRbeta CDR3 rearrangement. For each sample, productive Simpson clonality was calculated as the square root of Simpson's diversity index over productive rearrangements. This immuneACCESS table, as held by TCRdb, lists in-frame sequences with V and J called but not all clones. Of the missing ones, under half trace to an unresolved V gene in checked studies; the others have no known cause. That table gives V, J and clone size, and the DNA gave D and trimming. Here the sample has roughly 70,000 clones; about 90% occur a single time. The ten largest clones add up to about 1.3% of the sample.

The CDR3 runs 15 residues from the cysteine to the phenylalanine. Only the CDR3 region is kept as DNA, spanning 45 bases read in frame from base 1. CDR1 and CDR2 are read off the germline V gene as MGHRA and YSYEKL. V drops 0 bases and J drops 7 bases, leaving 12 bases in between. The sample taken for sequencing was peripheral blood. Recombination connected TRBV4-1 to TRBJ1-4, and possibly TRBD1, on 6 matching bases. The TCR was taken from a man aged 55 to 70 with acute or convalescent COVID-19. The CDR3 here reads CASSQDLRGGEKLFF. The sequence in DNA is TGCGCCAGCAGCCAAGATCTTAGGGGGGGTGAAAAACTGTTTTTT.